These 5 T cell receptor beta chains share one sample of origin, sequenced in a study of T cells in Graves' hyperthyroidism and ophthalmopathy. What was amplified from RNA transcripts were TCR beta CDR3 regions. HTBI primers drove first-round RT-PCR of the TCR CDR3. TCRdb reprocessed the multiplex PCR reads via MiXCR and lists one record per CDR3 protein. The data show 450,000 to 500,000 distinct CDR3 sequences, about 20% seen once. The sequencing sample was made of blood. These receptors originate from a woman between 65 and 79 years old with Graves' ophthalmopathy.

This clonotype was recorded at least ten times. The V and J genes are TRBV28 and TRBJ1-6, with D unresolved. V was cut by 3 bases and J by 4 bases, with 16 bases left in between. Germline V gene lookup returns CDR1 MDHEN and CDR2 SYDVKM. CDR3 size: 17 residues. For the CDR3, the DNA is TGTGCCAGCAGTTTGCCCCCAAACGGGCGATATAATTCACCCCTCCACTTT. Its translation is CASSLPPNGRYNSPLHF.

This chain connects TRBV25-1 to TRBJ2-1; D gene unclear. Trimming removed 1 base from V and 6 bases from J, with 13 bases in between. The CDR3 spans 15 residues. Looked up from germline, CDR1 is MGHDK and CDR2 is SYGVNS. The CDR3 protein is CASSEWKGGINEQFF. In DNA form, the CDR3 reads TGTGCCAGCAGTGAATGGAAGGGTGGGATCAATGAGCAGTTCTTC. The full variable domain, in which reference TRBV25-1 and TRBJ2-1 provide the parts outside the CDR3, is EADIYQTPRYLVIGTGKKITLECSQTMGHDKMYWYQQDPGMELHLIHYSYGVNSTEKGDLSSESTVSRIRTEHFPLTLESARPSHTSQYLCASSEWKGGINEQFFGPGTRLTVL.

This chain links TRBV7-8 with TRBJ1-2; tentative D call: TRBD1 (5 bases). CDR3 size: 14 residues. In germline, CDR1 is SGHVS, CDR2 FQNEAQ. V lost 2 bases and J 6 bases, leaving 13 bases between the germline ends. Here the CDR3 reads CASSLPGTAHGYTF. The CDR3 DNA sequence: TGTGCCAGCAGCTTACCAGGGACGGCCCATGGCTACACCTTC. The full variable domain, rest sourced from reference TRBV7-8 and TRBJ1-2, is GAGVSQSPRYKVAKRGQDVALRCDPISGHVSLFWYQQALGQGPEFLTYFQNEAQLDKSGLPSDRFFAERPEGSVSTLKIQRTQQEDSAVYLCASSLPGTAHGYTFGSGTRLTVV.

In its sample, this clonotype was seen many times. The chain carries TRBV27 and TRBJ1-5; 7 nucleotides agree with TRBD1. The V and J ends lost 4 bases and 2 bases, in that order; junction bases with no gene match: 5. The CDR3 totals 15 residues. Germline V CDR1 and CDR2: MNHEY, SMNVEV (reference sequence). CDR3 in amino acids: CASSWGGTGNQPQHF. The CDR3 DNA follows: TGTGCCAGCAGTTGGGGAGGGACAGGCAATCAGCCCCAGCATTTT.

There are a few counts of this clonotype. The chain couples TRBV28 to TRBJ1-5, with 7 bases fitting TRBD1. V lost 3 bases to trimming and J lost 6 bases; unmatched junction nucleotides: 8. Germline assignment: CDR1 MDHEN and CDR2 SYDVKM. This CDR3 spans 15 amino acids. The CDR3 bases are TGTGCCAGCAGTTTCTCAAGACAGGGCATTCAGCCCCAGCATTTT. Amino acids: CASSFSRQGIQPQHF.